The T cell receptor (beta chain) under discussion was sequenced for a study of blood T cell repertoires in COVID-19. Germline CDR1 is LNHDA and CDR2 is SQIVND (reference sequence). The V gene lost 6 bases and the J gene lost 0 bases, with 23 bases spanning the gap. CDR3 length equals 19 residues. Assay: immunoSEQ multiplex PCR; the TCRdb copy retains only in-frame clones and omits some. The sample lists more than 95,000 clones, around 90% occurring once. Sample: peripheral blood. The V call is TRBV19, the J call TRBJ1-4; D is undetermined. The TCR sequence derives from a woman aged 55-69 years with acute or convalescent COVID-19. For the CDR3, the DNA is TGTGCCAGTAGCCAGAGTGGAGGCACCTCACATGCAACTAATGAAAAACTGTTTTTT. Translated, it gives CASSQSGGTSHATNEKLFF.